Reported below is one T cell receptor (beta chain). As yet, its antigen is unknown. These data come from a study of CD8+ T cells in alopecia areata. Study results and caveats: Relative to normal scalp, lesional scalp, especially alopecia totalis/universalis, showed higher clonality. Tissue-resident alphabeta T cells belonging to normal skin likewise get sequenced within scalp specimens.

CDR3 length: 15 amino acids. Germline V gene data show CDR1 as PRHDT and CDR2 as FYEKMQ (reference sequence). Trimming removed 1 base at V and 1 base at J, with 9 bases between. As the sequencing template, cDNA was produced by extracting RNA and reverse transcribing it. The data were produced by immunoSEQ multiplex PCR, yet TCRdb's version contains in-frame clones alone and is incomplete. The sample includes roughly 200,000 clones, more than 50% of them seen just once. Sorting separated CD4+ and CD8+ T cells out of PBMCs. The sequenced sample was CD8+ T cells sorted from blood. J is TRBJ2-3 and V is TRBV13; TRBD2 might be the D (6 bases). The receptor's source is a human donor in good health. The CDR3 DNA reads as TGTGCCAGCAGCTTAGAAGGCGGGGGCACAGATACGCAGTATTTT. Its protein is CASSLEGGGTDTQYF.